This T cell receptor (beta chain) was profiled in a study of blood T cell repertoires in COVID-19. Overall study: Sites in the United States, Italy and Spain provided acute and convalescent COVID-19 samples. T cells, B-cell-depleted T cells, or PBMCs supplied cDNA or gDNA.

Original processing methods: How many nucleated cells were present was estimated from reference gene primer amplification. Assay: immunoSEQ multiplex PCR; the TCRdb copy retains only in-frame clones and omits some. V, J and clone size reflect that table, while D and trimming were determined from the DNA. The data show more than 250,000 clones, with under 90% seen just once and 8% to 9.5% held by the top ten. The receptor was isolated from a human donor in a cohort sampled during active COVID-19. Material for sequencing was peripheral blood.

The CDR3 DNA reads as TGTGCCAGCTCACCCTCTTATGGCGGCTACGAGCAGTACTTC. Translated: CASSPSYGGYEQYF. The gene calls are TRBV18 and TRBJ2-7; D gene unclear. Per the germline V gene, CDR1 is KGHSH and CDR2 is LQKENI. The CDR3 has 14 amino acids. V lost 3 bases to trimming and J lost 3 bases, with 12 bases between them.